The entry below gives a single TCR beta chain sequence along with its context. This sample is part of a study of blood T cell repertoires in COVID-19. CDR3 size: 14 residues. Germline V gives CDR1 SEHNR, CDR2 FQNEAQ (reference sequence). The V gene lost 6 bases and the J gene lost 10 bases, with 16 bases spanning the gap. Assay: immunoSEQ multiplex PCR; the TCRdb copy retains only in-frame clones and omits some. This repertoire shows under 250,000 clones, around 86% found once; its top ten account for 5.5% to 6.5%. V and J are TRBV7-9 and TRBJ1-6; no clear D gene. Sequenced material: peripheral blood. This receptor was identified in an elderly woman with COVID-19, enrolled during active disease. The CDR3 DNA is TGTGCCAGCAGTTTCAACCCACGGGAGTCACCCCTCCACTTT. Its translation: CASSFNPRESPLHF.